The 27 T cell receptor beta chains listed next were all sequenced from one sample in a study of blood T cell repertoires in COVID-19. Using immunoSEQ multiplex PCR, the repertoire was profiled, and TCRdb retains in-frame clones only, with some absent. The repertoire holds about 50,000 clones, with 75% to 90% as singletons. The material sequenced was peripheral blood. The receptors were sampled from a man in his sixties with acute or convalescent COVID-19.

This CDR3 reads CATSRGGTSGSNEQFF. CDR3 nucleotide sequence: TGTGCCACCAGCAGGGGGGGGACTAGCGGGAGTAATGAGCAGTTCTTC. The chain couples TRBV15 to TRBJ2-1, with 14 bases that match TRBD2. Germline V gene data show CDR1 as LNHNV and CDR2 as YYDKDF (reference sequence). J was trimmed by 7 bases and V by 3 bases; bases with no gene match: 5. The CDR3 runs 16 residues.

J is TRBJ2-1 and V is TRBV12-1; no DNA check was done on the table's D call, TRBD2. TRBV12-1 is a recognized pseudogene. The CDR3 contains 19 residues. The DNA for the CDR3 is TGTGCCAGCAGCTTCGAAGACGTTAGCGGGAGGGCCAAGAAGAATGAGCAGTTCTTC. Translating it yields CASSFEDVSGRAKKNEQFF.

This clone was seen only a few times. V and J are TRBV19 and TRBJ1-5; a weak D match, TRBD1 (5 bases). Germline lookup yields CDR1 LNHDA and CDR2 SQIVND (reference sequence). V was clipped by 7 bases and J by 1 base, with 14 bases between them. CDR3 length equals 15 residues. The CDR3 spells CASTPSGNSNQPQHF. The DNA of the CDR3 is TGTGCCAGTACCCCCTCAGGGAACAGCAATCAGCCCCAGCATTTT.

CDR3 region: CASSIEWTGGMNTEAFF. The CDR3 DNA is TGTGCCAGTAGTATAGAATGGACAGGCGGGATGAACACTGAAGCTTTCTTT. The chain has TRBV19 and TRBJ1-1; TRBD1 agrees at 7 bases. With V trimmed by 0 bases and J by 0 bases, 7 bases remained unmatched. The CDR3 is 17 amino acids. Germline CDR1 reads LNHDA; CDR2 reads SQIVND (reference sequence).

V is TRBV2 and J is TRBJ1-2; 8 bases match TRBD1. CDR1 SNHLY and CDR2 FYNNEI come from the germline V gene. The CDR3 totals 12 residues. V was clipped by 8 bases and J by 4 bases; unmatched bases: 3. This CDR3 reads CASGTGGYGYTF. CDR3 bases: TGTGCCAGCGGAACAGGGGGCTATGGCTACACCTTC.

The gene calls are TRBV10-3 and TRBJ1-2; D gene unclear. CDR1 and CDR2 from the germline V gene are ENHRY and SYGVKD. CDR3 size: 13 residues. Trimming pared 8 bases from V and 8 bases from J, leaving 18 bases between. The CDR3 nucleotides read TGTGCCATCGTAGACCAGGAAGAAAGCGGCTACACCTTC. Translation gives CAIVDQEESGYTF.

This clone has only one observation. The chain couples TRBV5-1 to TRBJ2-7; D is uncertain. The germline V and J ends were trimmed by 0 bases and 0 bases, with 7 bases remaining between them. The CDR3 length is 14 residues. Germline-derived CDR1 and CDR2 are SGHRS and YFSETQ. The CDR3, as DNA: TGCGCCAGCAGCTTGGTTGGCGGCTCCTACGAGCAGTACTTC. It translates to CASSLVGGSYEQYF.

V and J are TRBV29-1 and TRBJ1-4; tentatively, D is TRBD1 (5 bases). The ends were cut back, 6 bases at V and 5 bases at J, with 13 bases in the middle. From germline, CDR1 is SQVTM and CDR2 ANQGSEA. This CDR3 has 13 amino acids. The CDR3: CSVGGRLNEKLFF. The CDR3 DNA reads TGCAGCGTGGGGGGACGGTTAAATGAAAAACTGTTTTTT.

The CDR3 loop reads CASSHLRRDSPQETQYF. Written as DNA, the CDR3 is TGTGCCAGCAGCCATTTACGCCGGGACAGTCCACAAGAGACCCAGTACTTC. The chain is built from TRBV14 and TRBJ2-5; 7 bases agree with TRBD1. The CDR3 extends over 17 amino acids. Germline V gene data show CDR1 as SGHDN and CDR2 as FVKESK. The ends lost 3 bases at V and 2 bases at J; junction bases unmatched: 12.

The chain joins TRBV28 to TRBJ2-6; D is perhaps TRBD1 (6 bases). V gave up 6 bases and J gave up 0 bases, with 18 bases separating them. The CDR3 is 18 residues long. Germline values: CDR1 MDHEN, CDR2 SYDVKM. CDR3 residues: CASRGLWGQISGANVLTF. In DNA form, the CDR3 reads TGTGCCAGCAGGGGGCTATGGGGACAAATCTCTGGGGCCAACGTCCTGACTTTC. Complete variable domain (other parts from reference TRBV28 and TRBJ2-6): DVKVTQSSRYLVKRTGEKVFLECVQDMDHENMFWYRQDPGLGLRLIYFSYDVKMKEKGDIPEGYSVSREKKERFSLILESASTNQTSMYLCASRGLWGQISGANVLTFGAGSRLTVL.

This chain joins TRBV3-1 (or the pseudogene TRBV3-2) and TRBJ2-1, with TRBD2 matching 9 bases. This CDR3 has 16 residues. The germline V gene has CDR1 LGHDT and CDR2 YNNKEL (reference sequence). Germline trimming cut 3 bases from V and 9 bases from J; bases unmatched to any gene: 12. The CDR3 nucleotides read TGTGCCAGCAGCCACCTACTGTGGGGGACTAGCCCTGAGCAGTTCTTC. It translates to CASSHLLWGTSPEQFF.

The chain has TRBV5-1 and TRBJ2-7, with 9 bases that match TRBD1. Trimming took 2 bases from V and 5 from J; bases not matched to a gene: 14. The CDR3 is 17 amino acids. In germline, CDR1 is SGHRS, CDR2 YFSETQ. The CDR3 sequence: CASSFGPSGQGGNEQYF. The CDR3 region has the DNA TGCGCCAGCAGCTTTGGGCCATCGGGACAGGGTGGGAACGAGCAGTACTTC. Together with reference TRBV5-1 and TRBJ2-7, the CDR3 gives the full variable domain: KAGVTQTPRYLIKTRGQQVTLSCSPISGHRSVSWYQQTPGQGLQFLFEYFSETQRNKGNFPGRFSGRQFSNSRSEMNVSTLELGDSALYLCASSFGPSGQGGNEQYFGPGTRLTVT.

The rearrangement joins TRBV5-1 to TRBJ1-2; 7 nucleotides match TRBD1. CDR3 length: 16 amino acids. Germline V lookup: CDR1 SGHRS, CDR2 YFSETQ. V lost 3 bases, J lost 5 bases, and 13 bases stayed unmatched. CDR3 bases: TGCGCCAGCAGCTCCGGGGACAGCTTAACGGTTTATGGCTACACCTTC. This encodes CASSSGDSLTVYGYTF.

The rearrangement joins TRBV7-9 to TRBJ1-2, with 8 bases that match TRBD1. Germline-derived CDR1 and CDR2 are SEHNR and FQNEAQ (reference sequence). Trimming took 5 bases from V and 8 from J; bases not matched to a gene: 4. The CDR3 extends over 12 amino acids. The CDR3 is CASSLTGAGYTF. In nucleotides, the CDR3 is TGTGCCAGCAGCCTGACAGGGGCCGGCTACACCTTC.

This clone is a singleton in its sample. The V call is TRBV4-1, the J call TRBJ2-2; TRBD2 aligns across 10 bases. Germline values: CDR1 MGHRA, CDR2 YSYEKL. V was clipped by 4 bases and J by 0 bases; unmatched bases: 11. The CDR3 totals 19 residues. The chain's CDR3 is CASSPPSGLAAANTGELFF. DNA for the CDR3: TGCGCCAGCAGCCCCCCATCTGGACTAGCGGCAGCGAACACCGGGGAGCTGTTTTTT.

Details on this clone: An end of the junction differs from the germline gene, which may be a read error. The rearrangement joins TRBV6-1 to TRBJ2-7, with D tentatively TRBD1 (7 bases). Germline values: CDR1 MNHNS, CDR2 SASEGT. CDR3 length equals 14 residues. As DNA, the CDR3 is TGTGCCAGCAGTGAAAGATTAAGTGGGGGGACAGTGCCCTTC. It encodes CASSERLSGGTVPF.

In its sample, this clone was seen a few times. The rearrangement joins TRBV5-1 to TRBJ2-7, with 8 bases identical to TRBD2. V was clipped by 2 bases and J by 2 bases; unmatched bases: 6. CDR3 length: 15 residues. Per germline, CDR1 SGHRS and CDR2 YFSETQ. CDR3 sequence (DNA): TGCGCCAGCAGCTTAATAGCGGGACCCACCTACGAGCAGTACTTC. Translation gives CASSLIAGPTYEQYF.

This clone was recorded a few times. The chain uses TRBV7-9 and TRBJ1-4; 7 bases are shared with TRBD1. The germline gives CDR1 SEHNR, CDR2 FQNEAQ (reference sequence). Unmatched junction bases numbered 7, after V lost 1 base and J lost 5 bases. CDR3 length: 16 amino acids. CDR3 sequence: CASSLVSGTANEKLFF. Written as DNA, the CDR3 is TGTGCCAGCAGCTTAGTGTCTGGGACAGCAAATGAAAAACTGTTTTTT.

The chain uses TRBV5-4 and TRBJ1-6, with TRBD1 matching 7 bases. Per the germline V gene, CDR1 is SGHNT and CDR2 is YYREEE (reference sequence). The CDR3 loop spans 16 amino acids. Trimming removed 2 bases from V and 4 bases from J; junction bases left unmatched: 6. CDR3 nucleotide sequence: TGTGCCAGCAGCTTTTCAGGGGGGACTTATAATTCACCCCTCCACTTT. It codes for CASSFSGGTYNSPLHF.

V is TRBV2 and J is TRBJ1-1; D call uncertain. CDR3 length: 12 residues. The V end lost 6 bases, the J end lost 6 bases, and 11 bases lay between the germline ends. Looked up from germline, CDR1 is SNHLY and CDR2 is FYNNEI. CDR3 loop: CASRENSAEAFF. CDR3 nucleotide sequence: TGTGCCAGCAGGGAAAACAGTGCTGAAGCTTTCTTT.

The chain links TRBV4-2 to TRBJ2-3; D is possibly TRBD2 (6 bases). In germline, CDR1 is LGHNA, CDR2 YNFKEQ. Trimming removed 4 bases from V and 0 bases from J, with 14 bases in between. The CDR3 has 16 amino acids. The CDR3 reads CASSPLGTSSTDTQYF. Here the CDR3 DNA reads TGTGCCAGCAGCCCACTTGGGACTTCTAGCACAGATACGCAGTATTTT.

This rearrangement joins TRBV28 to TRBJ2-1, with 9 positions matching TRBD2. With V trimmed by 2 bases and J by 4 bases, 3 bases remained unmatched. Germline V gives CDR1 MDHEN, CDR2 SYDVKM. The CDR3 sequence is 15 residues long. The CDR3 here is CASSLGSGSYNEQFF. The DNA for the CDR3 is TGTGCCAGCAGTTTAGGTAGCGGGAGTTACAATGAGCAGTTCTTC.

The V gene is TRBV27, the J gene TRBJ2-7; D is ambiguous. Germline assignment: CDR1 MNHEY and CDR2 SMNVEV (reference sequence). V shed 3 bases and J shed 0 bases, with 9 bases lying between them. This CDR3 region has 14 residues. CDR3 in amino acids: CASSFSLSSYEQYF. CDR3 sequence (DNA): TGTGCCAGCAGTTTCTCCCTATCCTCCTACGAGCAGTACTTC.

The chain has TRBV12-5 and TRBJ1-2; D perhaps matches TRBD1 (6 bases). The CDR3 spans 17 residues. V was trimmed by 0 bases and J by 4 bases, leaving 18 bases between them. Germline V gene data show CDR1 as LGHNT and CDR2 as FRNRAP. CDR3: CASGLVPGGGSGYGYTF. CDR3 in DNA: TGTGCTAGTGGTTTGGTGCCTGGGGGGGGCTCTGGCTATGGCTACACCTTC.

This clone was seen a single time. This chain links TRBV4-1 with TRBJ2-1, with TRBD2 matching over 8 bases. Trimming removed 0 bases from V and 4 bases from J; junction bases left unmatched: 8. Germline-derived CDR1 and CDR2 are MGHRA and YSYEKL. The CDR3 runs to 17 residues. Written as DNA, the CDR3 is TGCGCCAGCAGCCAAGATTTACGGGAGGGACCTTACAATGAGCAGTTCTTC. It is translated as CASSQDLREGPYNEQFF.

The rearrangement uses TRBV29-1 and TRBJ1-1; TRBD1 aligns across 7 bases. This CDR3 spans 14 amino acids. Germline lookup yields CDR1 SQVTM and CDR2 ANQGSEA. J gave up 3 bases and V 3 bases, and 7 bases lay outside the gene matches. The CDR3 DNA follows: TGCAGCGTTGAGACAGGGAGTAAGGACACTGAAGCTTTCTTT. It is translated as CSVETGSKDTEAFF.

The chain couples TRBV19 to TRBJ2-6; D uncertain. This CDR3 contains 15 residues. CDR1 is LNHDA, CDR2 SQIVND, per germline (reference sequence). Trimming took off 5 bases at V and 0 bases at J, with 8 bases between the two ends. Written as DNA, the CDR3 is TGTGCCAGTAGTGTCGGTAACTCTGGGGCCAACGTCCTGACTTTC. Translated, it gives CASSVGNSGANVLTF.